One sample yielded the 29 T cell receptor beta chains listed below, sequenced in a study of T cells after yellow fever vaccination. From the 5' RACE reads, TCRdb called clonotypes with MiXCR, one entry per CDR3 protein. The data contain 200,000 to 300,000 distinct CDR3 sequences, roughly 13% of them seen just once; the ten biggest clones take up around 0.55%. This specimen was CD4+ T cells sorted from PBMCs, taken 45 days after the yellow fever booster vaccination. The receptors originated from a man between 25 and 39 years old who received the YFV17D yellow fever vaccine.

This chain connects TRBV7-2 to TRBJ2-7; D is unresolved. Trimming cost V 8 bases and J 1 base, with 6 bases left between them. Germline CDR1 is SGHTA and CDR2 is FQGNSA. The CDR3 loop spans 11 amino acids. The CDR3 bases are TGTGCCAGCCCTTTTTCCTACGAGCAGTACTTC. It is translated as CASPFSYEQYF.

The chain joins TRBV5-1 to TRBJ2-4, with D tentatively TRBD2 (6 bases). This CDR3 spans 13 amino acids. V was clipped by 4 bases and J by 5 bases, with 10 bases between them. Germline CDR1 SGHRS, CDR2 YFSETQ. CDR3 bases: TGCGCCAGCAGCGCGGGGACGGAAAACATTCAGTACTTC. Amino acids: CASSAGTENIQYF. Based on the CDR3 plus reference TRBV5-1 and TRBJ2-4, the full variable domain is KAGVTQTPRYLIKTRGQQVTLSCSPISGHRSVSWYQQTPGQGLQFLFEYFSETQRNKGNFPGRFSGRQFSNSRSEMNVSTLELGDSALYLCASSAGTENIQYFGAGTRLSVL.

The chain carries TRBV7-2 and TRBJ2-1; D is ambiguous. The CDR3 runs to 15 residues. Germline V CDR1 and CDR2: SGHTA, FQGNSA. Deletions cut 5 bases from V and 4 bases from J, with 15 bases between. The CDR3: CASSPRVGTYNEQFF. The CDR3 DNA follows: TGTGCCAGCAGCCCAAGGGTGGGAACATACAATGAGCAGTTCTTC.

The chain has TRBV2 and TRBJ2-7; either TRBD1 or TRBD2 may supply D (6 bases each). This CDR3 comprises 12 residues. Trimming cost V 7 bases and J 8 bases, with 15 bases left between them. The V gene's germline CDR1 is SNHLY and CDR2 FYNNEI. For the CDR3, the DNA is TGTGCCAGCAATGGGAGAGGGGGGAAGCAGTACTTC. This translates into CASNGRGGKQYF.

This clonotype came up a few times. The J gene is TRBJ2-1, the V gene TRBV5-1, with 7 positions matching TRBD2. V shed 2 bases and J 2 bases; nucleotides not matched to a gene: 4. The CDR3 runs to 15 residues. Per the germline V gene, CDR1 is SGHRS and CDR2 is YFSETQ. As DNA, the CDR3 is TGCGCCAGCAGCTTAGCGGGATATACCTACAATGAGCAGTTCTTC. Translating it yields CASSLAGYTYNEQFF.

A few counts support this clonotype. This chain joins TRBV5-1 and TRBJ2-3; D perhaps matches TRBD2 (6 bases). Trimming pared 2 bases from V and 0 bases from J, leaving 13 bases between. Germline V gives CDR1 SGHRS, CDR2 YFSETQ. The CDR3 is 16 residues long. For the CDR3, the DNA is TGCGCCAGCAGCTTAGTCTCCGGGAGTAGCACAGATACGCAGTATTTT. Translation: CASSLVSGSSTDTQYF.

This clonotype was observed at least ten times. J is TRBJ2-5 and V is TRBV12-3 or TRBV12-4; D remains unclear. V was cut by 9 bases and J by 3 bases, with 11 bases left in between. The CDR3 contains 12 residues. CDR3 DNA sequence: TGTGCCAGTCGAGCCATAGAAGAGACCCAGTACTTC. Translating it yields CASRAIEETQYF.

The chain links TRBV19 to TRBJ2-3; D is tentatively TRBD1 or TRBD2 (7 bases each). The V gene's germline CDR1 is LNHDA and CDR2 SQIVND (reference sequence). Trimming cost V 6 bases and J 4 bases, with 20 bases left between them. CDR3 length equals 16 residues. The CDR3 bases are TGTGCCAGTAGCTCTATTCGACAGGGAGGGGCAGATACGCAGTATTTT. Translation: CASSSIRQGGADTQYF.

This chain links TRBV3-1 with TRBJ2-7; TRBD2 matches 12 bases. Germline trimming cut 3 bases from V and 7 bases from J; bases unmatched to any gene: 10. The CDR3 runs 16 residues. Germline CDR1 LGHDT, CDR2 YNNKEL (reference sequence). The CDR3: CASSQPGTSGRSEQYF. CDR3 coding DNA: TGTGCCAGCAGCCAGCCCGGGACTAGCGGGCGGAGTGAGCAGTACTTC.

V gene TRBV5-1 combines with J gene TRBJ2-1, with a possible D match to TRBD1 (6 bases). The V gene lost 2 bases and the J gene lost 7 bases, with 19 bases spanning the gap. The germline V gene encodes CDR1 SGHRS and CDR2 YFSETQ. The CDR3 totals 16 residues. In DNA, the CDR3 is TGCGCCAGCAGCTTTACGACAGGCTGGGCCTCAAATGAGCAGTTCTTC. This gives the protein CASSFTTGWASNEQFF.

This chain links TRBV5-5 with TRBJ2-5; perhaps TRBD1 as D (5 bases). V was cut by 4 bases and J by 5 bases, with 18 bases left in between. Germline CDR1 reads SGHKS; CDR2 reads YYEKEE (reference sequence). The CDR3 length is 15 residues. This chain's CDR3 is CASSRGHSQVETQYF. In nucleotides, the CDR3 is TGTGCCAGCAGCCGCGGACACTCACAGGTGGAGACCCAGTACTTC.

The V call is TRBV4-2, the J call TRBJ2-7; 8 positions agree with TRBD2. Losses at the gene ends were 4 bases for V and 5 bases for J; bases not matched to a gene: 13. CDR1 is LGHNA, CDR2 YNFKEQ, per germline. The CDR3 spans 16 residues. The CDR3 nucleotides are TGTGCCAGCAGCCCCAACTTCGGGGGGGGGGCTAACGAGCAGTACTTC. Its translation is CASSPNFGGGANEQYF.

The sample holds a few counts of this clonotype. The rearrangement links TRBV29-1 to TRBJ2-7; 7 positions agree with TRBD1. CDR3 length: 12 residues. The germline CDR1 and CDR2 sequences are SQVTM and ANQGSEA. V was clipped by 4 bases and J by 6 bases; unmatched bases: 6. CDR3 protein: CSVAETGTEQYF. The CDR3, as DNA: TGCAGCGTTGCCGAGACAGGGACCGAGCAGTACTTC.

The rearrangement links TRBV25-1 to TRBJ2-7, with 11 bases fitting TRBD2. Germline V gene sequence: CDR1 MGHDK, CDR2 SYGVNS. This CDR3 is 16 amino acids long. After removal of 5 bases from V and 1 base from J, the junction contained 7 bases not matched to a gene. The CDR3 region has the DNA TGTGCCAGCAGTCCGCTGGCTAGCGGGGGGTCCTACGAGCAGTACTTC. Translating gives CASSPLASGGSYEQYF.

The gene calls are TRBV5-1 and TRBJ2-3; perhaps TRBD1 as D (5 bases). The germline V gene encodes CDR1 SGHRS and CDR2 YFSETQ. CDR3 length: 15 residues. Trimming stripped 0 bases from V and 3 bases from J, with 11 bases between. CDR3 residues: CASSLEGFTTDTQYF. The CDR3 DNA sequence: TGCGCCAGCAGCTTGGAGGGGTTTACGACAGATACGCAGTATTTT.

This clonotype was seen more than once but under ten times. V usage is TRBV5-1 and J usage is TRBJ2-4; D call uncertain. This CDR3 has 14 amino acids. The V and J ends lost 0 bases and 1 base respectively, with 5 bases between them. Germline V gene data show CDR1 as SGHRS and CDR2 as YFSETQ. The CDR3 sequence: CASSLGEAKNIQYF. The CDR3 DNA sequence: TGCGCCAGCAGCTTGGGAGAGGCCAAAAACATTCAGTACTTC. Filled out from reference TRBV5-1 and TRBJ2-4, the complete variable domain reads KAGVTQTPRYLIKTRGQQVTLSCSPISGHRSVSWYQQTPGQGLQFLFEYFSETQRNKGNFPGRFSGRQFSNSRSEMNVSTLELGDSALYLCASSLGEAKNIQYFGAGTRLSVL.

The chain links TRBV7-2 to TRBJ2-1; D is uncertain. CDR1 is SGHTA and CDR2 is FQGNSA in the germline V gene. This CDR3 comprises 11 residues. The germline V and J ends were trimmed by 5 bases and 10 bases, with 9 bases remaining between them. The CDR3 protein is CASSAGWEQFF. CDR3 DNA sequence: TGTGCCAGCAGCGCCGGGTGGGAGCAGTTCTTC.

V usage is TRBV11-2 and J usage is TRBJ2-7, with 10 bases lining up with TRBD2. With 2 bases clipped from V and 3 bases from J, the junction kept 4 bases outside the gene matches. Germline CDR1 and CDR2: SGHAT and FQNNGV. This CDR3 contains 15 residues. The CDR3 is CASSLLLAGDYEQYF. The CDR3 DNA sequence: TGTGCCAGCAGCTTACTCCTAGCGGGAGACTACGAGCAGTACTTC.

This clonotype was found a few times. The genes are TRBV5-1 and TRBJ2-5, with no clear D. V was trimmed by 4 bases and J by 6 bases, leaving 4 bases between them. Germline V lookup: CDR1 SGHRS, CDR2 YFSETQ. This CDR3 is 10 amino acids long. In DNA, the CDR3 is TGCGCCAGCAGCGGGCAGACCCAGTACTTC. This encodes CASSGQTQYF.

V gene TRBV15 combines with J gene TRBJ2-2; D not certain. The germline V and J ends were trimmed by 0 bases and 5 bases, with 13 bases remaining between them. Germline values: CDR1 LNHNV, CDR2 YYDKDF (reference sequence). The CDR3 covers 16 residues. CDR3 in amino acids: CATSREARMDTGELFF. CDR3 DNA sequence: TGTGCCACCAGCAGAGAGGCCCGGATGGATACCGGGGAGCTGTTTTTT.

The chain uses TRBV20-1 and TRBJ2-5; 7 bases are a match to TRBD2. CDR1 is DFQATT and CDR2 is SNEGSKA in the germline V gene (reference sequence). V lost 2 bases, J lost 1 base, and 7 bases stayed unmatched. The CDR3 has 15 residues. The CDR3 DNA follows: TGCAGTGCTAGACCTTCTAGCGGTCCCCAAGAGACCCAGTACTTC. Residues: CSARPSSGPQETQYF.

This clonotype showed up just a few times. This chain links TRBV21-1 with TRBJ2-3; the tabulated D call, TRBD2, remains unverified against the DNA. TRBV21-1 is a listed pseudogene. This CDR3 contains 15 residues. This chain's CDR3 is CASSKTVRVTDTQYF. The CDR3 nucleotides are TGTGCCAGCAGCAAAACGGTGAGGGTCACAGATACGCAGTATTTT.

The chain uses TRBV4-3 and TRBJ2-5, with 9 bases identical to TRBD2. J gave up 2 bases and V 4 bases, and 8 bases lay outside the gene matches. This CDR3 is 16 amino acids long. CDR1 and CDR2 from the germline V gene are LGHNA and YSLEER. Written as DNA, the CDR3 is TGCGCCAGCAGCCCCGGCTCTACTAGCGGGCAAGAGACCCAGTACTTC. Translating it yields CASSPGSTSGQETQYF.

This clonotype was seen many times. The chain links TRBV24-1 to TRBJ2-1, with TRBD2 matching over 7 bases. The V gene end was trimmed by 2 bases and the J gene end by 1 base; junction bases not matched to a gene: 4. The CDR3 loop spans 16 amino acids. The germline CDR1 and CDR2 sequences are KGHDR and SFDVKD. The CDR3 reads CATSDSASGSYNEQFF. DNA for the CDR3: TGTGCCACCAGTGATTCCGCTAGCGGTTCCTACAATGAGCAGTTCTTC.

The V and J genes are TRBV20-1 and TRBJ2-5; D may be TRBD2 (5 bases). Germline lookup yields CDR1 DFQATT and CDR2 SNEGSKA (reference sequence). The CDR3 runs to 13 residues. Between the trimmed V and J ends, which lost 5 bases and 4 bases, there was a span of 14 bases. In nucleotides, the CDR3 is TGCAGTGCTCGCGACGAGACTATAGAGACCCAGTACTTC. It codes for CSARDETIETQYF.

The table lists this clonotype with a few counts. The rearrangement joins TRBV28 to TRBJ1-4; TRBD1 matches 7 bases. This CDR3 is built from 15 residues. J lost 2 bases, V lost 6 bases, and 6 bases had no gene match. CDR1 MDHEN and CDR2 SYDVKM come from the germline V gene. CDR3 residues: CASSDRVRTNEKLFF. Written as DNA, the CDR3 is TGTGCCAGCAGCGACAGGGTTCGGACTAATGAAAAACTGTTTTTT.

There are a few counts of this clonotype. The chain combines TRBV6-1 with TRBJ2-4; D may match TRBD1 or TRBD2 (5 bases each). The CDR3 covers 13 residues. The V end lost 6 bases, the J end lost 0 bases, and 6 bases lay between the germline ends. The V gene's germline CDR1 is MNHNS and CDR2 SASEGT. The CDR3 bases are TGTGCCAGCAGGGGGGTAGCCAAAAACATTCAGTACTTC. This sequence encodes CASRGVAKNIQYF.

This clonotype was counted between two and nine times. The chain uses TRBV9 and TRBJ1-2, with D perhaps TRBD1 (6 bases). The germline gives CDR1 SGDLS, CDR2 YYNGEE. V lost 0 bases to trimming and J lost 0 bases, with 9 bases between them. The CDR3 is 15 residues long. This chain's CDR3 is CASSVVDSPNYGYTF. CDR3 sequence (DNA): TGTGCCAGCAGCGTAGTGGACAGCCCTAACTATGGCTACACCTTC.

This clonotype came up a few times. The CDR3 is CASSIVAGVPGELFF. The CDR3 DNA follows: TGTGCCAGTAGTATAGTTGCGGGAGTCCCCGGGGAGCTGTTTTTT. The V and J genes are TRBV19 and TRBJ2-2; 7 nucleotides agree with TRBD2. CDR1 and CDR2 from the germline V gene are LNHDA and SQIVND (reference sequence). The CDR3 runs to 15 residues. V dropped 1 base and J dropped 6; count of bases not matched to a gene: 5.